The 30 T cell receptor beta chains below all came from one sample that was sequenced in a study of naive and memory T cell subsets. The beta constant-region primer was an equimolar mix of two oligonucleotides covering TRBC1 and TRBC2. Ligated cDNA was amplified by four rounds of PCR with nested alpha and beta constant-region primers and SP2. Using its own MiXCR run on the UMI-ligation and nested PCR reads, TCRdb lists one record per CDR3 protein. The sample includes 130,000 or so distinct CDR3 sequences, around a third of them seen just once. Material for sequencing was central memory CD4+ T cells from blood. The receptors derive from a human donor in good health.

This clonotype was detected only a few times. This rearrangement joins TRBV28 to TRBJ1-5; a possible D gene is TRBD1 (6 bases). Trimming took 7 bases from V and 7 from J, leaving 17 bases between them. This CDR3 is 14 amino acids long. Per germline, CDR1 MDHEN and CDR2 SYDVKM. CDR3 coding DNA: TGTGCCAGCACACGGGGCAGGGGAGGCCAGCCCCAGCATTTT. Protein product: CASTRGRGGQPQHF.

This clonotype turned up a few times. V usage is TRBV6-5 and J usage is TRBJ1-5; D gene ambiguous. Germline V CDR1 and CDR2: MNHEY, SVGAGI. The V and J ends lost 2 bases and 7 bases respectively, with 12 bases between them. This CDR3 is 14 amino acids long. The CDR3 region has the DNA TGTGCCAGCAGTTACGGCAAGGAGGGACAGCCCCAGCATTTT. As protein: CASSYGKEGQPQHF.

This clonotype turned up a few times. The J gene is TRBJ2-7, the V gene TRBV7-2; D unresolved. The CDR3 consists of 10 residues. Trimming left V 6 bases short and J 3 bases short, with 3 bases between. CDR1 and CDR2 from the germline V gene are SGHTA and FQGNSA. The CDR3 loop is CASRYYEQYF. CDR3 sequence (DNA): TGTGCCAGCAGGTACTACGAGCAGTACTTC.

In this sample, this clonotype turned up once. The V and J genes are TRBV5-4 and TRBJ2-3, with TRBD1 identical over 9 bases. Germline V gene lookup returns CDR1 SGHNT and CDR2 YYREEE (reference sequence). V dropped 4 bases and J dropped 3; count of bases not matched to a gene: 6. The CDR3 runs 15 residues. In DNA, the CDR3 is TGTGCCAGCAGCAGCCGGGACAGGGTAACAGATACGCAGTATTTT. This sequence encodes CASSSRDRVTDTQYF.

The V call is TRBV6-2 or TRBV6-3, the J call TRBJ2-2, with D perhaps being TRBD1 or TRBD2 (5 bases each). CDR1 and CDR2 (germline): MNHEY, SVGEGT. The CDR3 length is 15 residues. V gave up 6 bases and J gave up 2 bases, with 13 bases separating them. Here the CDR3 reads CASRPSGRNTGELFF. For the CDR3, the DNA is TGTGCCAGCAGACCCTCGGGACGAAACACCGGGGAGCTGTTTTTT.

This sequence joins TRBV3-1 and TRBJ1-6; no reliable D call. Trimming cost V 4 bases and J 9 bases, with 7 bases left between them. This CDR3 contains 12 residues. CDR1 and CDR2 from the germline V gene are LGHDT and YNNKEL (reference sequence). The CDR3 DNA follows: TGTGCCAGCAGCCTGGGGTTTTCACCCCTCCACTTT. Its protein product is CASSLGFSPLHF.

The chain is built from TRBV28 and TRBJ1-2, with 7 nucleotides matching TRBD1. This CDR3 is 14 amino acids long. V lost 5 bases and J lost 5; bases outside the gene matches: 8. Germline values: CDR1 MDHEN, CDR2 SYDVKM. The CDR3 spells CASSPPTGSYGYTF. Written as DNA, the CDR3 is TGTGCCAGCAGTCCCCCGACAGGGAGTTATGGCTACACCTTC.

V is TRBV12-5 and J is TRBJ2-7; TRBD1 might be the D (6 bases). The CDR3 sequence is 13 residues long. The V and J ends lost 1 base and 6 bases respectively, with 10 bases between them. Germline CDR1 is LGHNT and CDR2 is FRNRAP. CDR3 in amino acids: CASGLDYRVEQYF. The CDR3 region has the DNA TGTGCTAGTGGTTTGGACTACAGGGTCGAGCAGTACTTC.

J is TRBJ2-5 and V is TRBV7-8, with D maybe TRBD1 (5 bases). The ends were cut back, 3 bases at V and 5 bases at J, with 7 bases in the middle. Looked up from germline, CDR1 is SGHVS and CDR2 is FQNEAQ. The CDR3 consists of 12 residues. CDR3 sequence (DNA): TGTGCCAGCAGCTTTAACAGGGAGACCCAGTACTTC. It specifies CASSFNRETQYF.

The V and J genes are TRBV18 and TRBJ1-1, with D uncertain. Germline CDR1 KGHSH, CDR2 LQKENI. This CDR3 spans 16 amino acids. V gave up 0 bases and J gave up 2 bases, with 13 bases separating them. CDR3 in amino acids: CASSPPSRKGNTEAFF. The CDR3 DNA is TGTGCCAGCTCACCACCATCACGTAAAGGAAACACTGAAGCTTTCTTT.

Only one count was recorded for this clonotype. The chain combines TRBV30 with TRBJ2-1, with D tentatively TRBD2 (5 bases). The germline V gene encodes CDR1 GTSNPN and CDR2 SVGIG (reference sequence). The CDR3 contains 14 residues. V was shortened by 2 bases and J by 10 bases, with 18 bases between the two germline ends. The CDR3 loop is CAWSKGNSEKEQFF. CDR3 DNA: TGTGCCTGGAGTAAGGGTAATAGCGAGAAGGAGCAGTTCTTC.

This clonotype was recorded a few times. The genes are TRBV28 and TRBJ2-4, with 8 positions matching TRBD2. Germline assignment: CDR1 MDHEN and CDR2 SYDVKM. The CDR3 sequence is 15 residues long. Trimming cost V 3 bases and J 3 bases; bases outside gene matches: 4. The CDR3 loop is CASSLALAGKNIQYF. CDR3 nucleotide sequence: TGTGCCAGCAGTTTGGCCCTAGCGGGCAAAAACATTCAGTACTTC.

The V and J genes are TRBV15 and TRBJ2-1, with D uncertain. Looked up from germline, CDR1 is LNHNV and CDR2 is YYDKDF (reference sequence). This CDR3 is built from 13 residues. The V end lost 4 bases, the J end lost 5 bases, and 9 bases lay between the germline ends. The CDR3 DNA is TGTGCCACCAGCACGGATGTCGACAATGAGCAGTTCTTC. It encodes CATSTDVDNEQFF.

This clonotype showed up many times. This chain connects TRBV4-3 to TRBJ2-1; 8 nucleotides agree with TRBD2. With V trimmed by 1 base and J by 4 bases, 9 bases remained unmatched. The CDR3 runs to 17 residues. Germline V CDR1 and CDR2: LGHNA, YSLEER. CDR3 in amino acids: CASSQVGGSGGYNEQFF. CDR3 nucleotides: TGCGCCAGCAGCCAAGTCGGGGGGAGCGGGGGTTACAATGAGCAGTTCTTC.

This clonotype has only a few counts. V gene TRBV5-5 combines with J gene TRBJ2-1; possibly TRBD2 for D (6 bases). CDR3 length: 15 residues. Trimming cost V 4 bases and J 9 bases, with 20 bases left between them. Germline V CDR1 and CDR2: SGHKS, YYEKEE (reference sequence). CDR3 DNA sequence: TGTGCCAGCAGCCCTACACCCCATACTAGCATTGAGCAGTTCTTC. Its protein product is CASSPTPHTSIEQFF.

This chain joins TRBV7-8 and TRBJ2-1, with 13 bases aligning to TRBD2. CDR1 and CDR2 from the germline V gene are SGHVS and FQNEAQ. V shed 6 bases, J shed 8 bases, and the junction held 13 bases outside the gene matches. The CDR3 is 17 amino acids. DNA for the CDR3: TGTGCCAGCAGGCGAATTCGGACTAGCGGGAGAAGCGATGAGCAGTTCTTC. Its translation: CASRRIRTSGRSDEQFF.

The genes are TRBV2 and TRBJ2-7; D may be TRBD1 (7 bases). CDR3 length: 14 amino acids. Germline CDR1 SNHLY, CDR2 FYNNEI. The germline V and J ends were trimmed by 4 bases and 0 bases, with 10 bases remaining between them. CDR3 sequence (DNA): TGTGCCAGCAGTGTGGAGGGGGCCTCCTACGAGCAGTACTTC. Translated, it gives CASSVEGASYEQYF.

This clonotype was recorded many times. CDR3 in DNA: TGTGCCAGCAGGTATAGTGATAGACTGAACACTGAAGCTTTCTTT. This translates into CASRYSDRLNTEAFF. V and J are TRBV5-6 and TRBJ1-1; D ambiguous. Trimming took off 5 bases at V and 0 bases at J, with 14 bases between the two ends. This CDR3 has 15 amino acids. Germline V CDR1 and CDR2: SGHDT, YYEEEE.

The chain joins TRBV20-1 to TRBJ2-1; perhaps TRBD2 as D (6 bases). The V and J ends lost 5 bases and 9 bases respectively, with 11 bases between them. Germline-derived CDR1 and CDR2 are DFQATT and SNEGSKA (reference sequence). This CDR3 spans 11 amino acids. The CDR3 DNA follows: TGCAGTGCTCGACTAGTTTCTGAGCAGTTCTTC. It translates to CSARLVSEQFF.

This rearrangement joins TRBV25-1 to TRBJ2-1; D gene unclear. From germline, CDR1 is MGHDK and CDR2 SYGVNS. The germline V and J ends were trimmed by 2 bases and 0 bases, with 8 bases remaining between them. The CDR3 extends over 15 amino acids. The CDR3 nucleotides are TGTGCCAGCAGTGAACTAACCGACTCCTACAATGAGCAGTTCTTC. Protein product: CASSELTDSYNEQFF.

This clonotype has only a few counts. This CDR3 reads CSASGLAGGLSTDTQYF. In DNA, the CDR3 is TGCAGTGCTAGTGGACTAGCGGGAGGCCTTAGCACAGATACGCAGTATTTT. This rearrangement joins TRBV20-1 to TRBJ2-3, with TRBD2 matching 14 bases. V lost 3 bases to trimming and J lost 0 bases; unmatched junction nucleotides: 5. The CDR3 is 17 residues long. The germline CDR1 and CDR2 sequences are DFQATT and SNEGSKA (reference sequence).

In this sample, this clonotype turned up many times. The rearrangement uses TRBV5-6 and TRBJ2-2; no firm D call. Germline V gives CDR1 SGHDT, CDR2 YYEEEE. Trimming took 0 bases from V and 5 from J, leaving 5 bases between them. The CDR3 consists of 13 residues. The CDR3 protein is CASSLVATGELFF. CDR3 sequence (DNA): TGTGCCAGCAGCTTGGTGGCTACCGGGGAGCTGTTTTTT.

This clonotype was observed a handful of times. V and J are TRBV24-1 and TRBJ2-5; TRBD1 matches 10 bases. The CDR3 runs to 16 residues. Trimming cost V 1 base and J 5 bases; bases outside gene matches: 6. Looked up from germline, CDR1 is KGHDR and CDR2 is SFDVKD. The chain's CDR3 is CATSDFGQGGRETQYF. The CDR3 DNA reads as TGTGCCACCAGTGATTTCGGACAGGGGGGCCGGGAGACCCAGTACTTC.

The chain employs TRBV7-2 and TRBJ2-7, with 12 bases matching TRBD1. V was pared by 5 bases and J by 6 bases, with 11 bases of the junction left unmatched. CDR1 SGHTA and CDR2 FQGNSA come from the germline V gene. CDR3 size: 16 residues. The CDR3, as DNA: TGTGCCAGCAGCAACATCCGGGACAGGGGGCGCGGCGAGCAGTACTTC. Its translation: CASSNIRDRGRGEQYF.

V usage is TRBV20-1 and J usage is TRBJ2-5, with a tentative D call TRBD1 (5 bases). The CDR3 is 15 residues long. The V gene's germline CDR1 is DFQATT and CDR2 SNEGSKA (reference sequence). The V gene lost 6 bases and the J gene lost 5 bases, with 22 bases spanning the gap. The CDR3 nucleotides are TGCAGTGCCCCCAAAGCTAGGGGAAGCACCGAGACCCAGTACTTC. This sequence encodes CSAPKARGSTETQYF.

The chain joins TRBV30 to TRBJ2-1, with TRBD2 matching 9 bases. The CDR3 runs to 15 residues. With 1 base clipped from V and 2 bases from J, the junction kept 3 bases outside the gene matches. CDR1 is GTSNPN, CDR2 SVGIG, per germline (reference sequence). The CDR3 sequence: CAWSAIAGAYNEQFF. In DNA, the CDR3 is TGTGCCTGGAGTGCAATAGCGGGAGCCTACAATGAGCAGTTCTTC.

The chain has TRBV5-1 and TRBJ2-7, with D unclear. Germline V gene sequence: CDR1 SGHRS, CDR2 YFSETQ. There are 14 residues in the CDR3. Deletions cut 6 bases from V and 1 base from J, with 14 bases between. CDR3 amino acids: CASKIWEGSYEQYF. In DNA, the CDR3 is TGCGCCAGCAAGATCTGGGAAGGATCCTACGAGCAGTACTTC. Drawing the rest from reference TRBV5-1 and TRBJ2-7, the complete variable domain is KAGVTQTPRYLIKTRGQQVTLSCSPISGHRSVSWYQQTPGQGLQFLFEYFSETQRNKGNFPGRFSGRQFSNSRSEMNVSTLELGDSALYLCASKIWEGSYEQYFGPGTRLTVT.

This clonotype was found once. The V and J genes are TRBV12-3 or TRBV12-4 and TRBJ2-1; no clear D gene. The ends were cut back, 3 bases at V and 13 bases at J, with 16 bases in the middle. The CDR3 runs to 13 residues. The chain's CDR3 is CASSFKAQKVQFF. For the CDR3, the DNA is TGTGCCAGCAGTTTTAAGGCCCAGAAGGTTCAGTTCTTC.

The gene calls are TRBV5-1 and TRBJ2-3, with 9 bases aligning to TRBD2. Germline V lookup: CDR1 SGHRS, CDR2 YFSETQ. This CDR3 is built from 17 residues. V gave up 4 bases and J gave up 2 bases; unmatched junction bases: 11. The CDR3 bases are TGCGCCAGCAGCGGACTAGCGAGAGGAGGTATCACAGATACGCAGTATTTT. It yields the protein CASSGLARGGITDTQYF.

There are a few counts of this clonotype. The chain links TRBV6-6 to TRBJ1-1; tentative D call: TRBD1 (6 bases). Per the germline V gene, CDR1 is MNHNY and CDR2 is SVGAGI (reference sequence). The V gene lost 5 bases and the J gene lost 4 bases, with 11 bases spanning the gap. CDR3 length: 13 residues. The CDR3, as DNA: TGTGCCAGCAGTCAACAGGGATTCACTGAAGCTTTCTTT. This translates into CASSQQGFTEAFF.